These T cell receptor beta chains were read from a single sample in a study of human T cells and chemical hapten exposure. TCRdb passed the RACE reads through MiXCR, listing each CDR3 protein once. Of approximately 400,000 distinct CDR3 sequences in the sample, approximately 5% were seen once. The sequences come from whole blood, collected in connection with sensitization to the hapten diphenylcyclopropenone (DPC). These TCRs come from a woman between 45 and 65 years old with alopecia areata. Some clones in this sample may be carry-over from other donors' samples. Both conserved end residues are part of each CDR3. Clone size is shown for a subset of rows, as once, few, many or a class of expanded clone.

>TRBJ2-1|many|TRBV4-1
CASSHEGLDNEQFF
>TRBJ1-1|-|TRBV3-1
CASSQRGGIEAFF
>TRBJ2-7|many|TRBV5-1
CASSPDRGRDEQYF
>TRBJ2-3|many|TRBV12-3/TRBV12-4
CASSLIRDSSTDTQYF
>TRBJ2-7|many|TRBV20-1
CSARDGARPTYEQYF
>TRBJ2-5|-|TRBV12-3/TRBV12-4
CASSYGLKKETQYF
>TRBJ2-7|-|TRBV7-2
CASSPGLGPYEQYF
>TRBJ2-7|many|TRBV5-1
CASSSVPGQGYEQYF
>TRBJ1-2|many|TRBV7-6
CASSLEGSPNYGYTF
>TRBJ2-3|few|TRBV5-4
CASSLTRDRTYTQYF
>TRBJ1-3|many|TRBV7-6
CASSSSQGSGNTIYF
>TRBJ1-2|few|TRBV20-1
CSARVPLAGGGGGGYTF
>TRBJ1-6|many|TRBV7-6
CASSGTGSYNSPLHF
>TRBJ1-1|-|TRBV5-6
CASSFGQTLEAFF
>TRBJ2-1|many|TRBV27
CASSLASGSDEQFF
>TRBJ2-1|many|TRBV12-2
CAYQGPAGRGEQFF
>TRBJ1-5|many|TRBV7-2
CASSGYNQPQHF
>TRBJ1-1|many|TRBV5-1
CASSFAKRNTEAFF
>TRBJ1-4|many|TRBV4-1
CASSQDWGMSREKLFF
>TRBJ2-1|many|TRBV2
CASRDSGGATYNEQFF
>TRBJ2-2|few|TRBV3-1
CASSQEVGRVRTGELFF
>TRBJ1-5|many|TRBV20-1
CSAHGQGGRSNQPQHF
>TRBJ2-1|many|TRBV29-1
CSVDRGNNEQFF
>TRBJ2-7|-|TRBV19
CASNPGRNYEQYF
>TRBJ2-7|many|TRBV5-1
CASSSERTSGKYEQYF
>TRBJ2-2|few|TRBV7-9
CASSSLTRIGELFF
>TRBJ2-3|few|TRBV29-1
CSVRPGGTDTQYF
>TRBJ1-5|many|TRBV12-3/TRBV12-4
CASSSTWEPQHF
>TRBJ1-1|-|TRBV6-6
CASSFRHRWPEAFF
>TRBJ1-5|many|TRBV9
CASSRSGGNQPQHF
>TRBJ1-5|-|TRBV20-1
CSAREGEGENRPQHF
>TRBJ2-6|few|TRBV24-1
CATSVRTGDSGANVLTF
>TRBJ2-5|many|TRBV29-1
CSGRDFQETQYF
>TRBJ2-2|many|TRBV20-1
CSAATGGGTGELFF
>TRBJ2-7|many|TRBV5-1
CASSSDITPYEQYF
>TRBJ2-3|-|TRBV7-2
CASSLARVAGPTQYF
>TRBJ2-3|many|TRBV6-2/TRBV6-3
CASRYIPWGAGSTDTQYF
>TRBJ1-1|many|TRBV10-2
CASSESSWVVNTEAFF
>TRBJ2-7|-|TRBV7-9
CASSLAGTGDPYEQYF
>TRBJ2-5|few|TRBV7-2
CASSLVQGPETQYF
>TRBJ1-6|-|TRBV10-3
CAISEMGIANSPLHF
>TRBJ1-4|few|TRBV27
CASSLLGPPNEKLFF